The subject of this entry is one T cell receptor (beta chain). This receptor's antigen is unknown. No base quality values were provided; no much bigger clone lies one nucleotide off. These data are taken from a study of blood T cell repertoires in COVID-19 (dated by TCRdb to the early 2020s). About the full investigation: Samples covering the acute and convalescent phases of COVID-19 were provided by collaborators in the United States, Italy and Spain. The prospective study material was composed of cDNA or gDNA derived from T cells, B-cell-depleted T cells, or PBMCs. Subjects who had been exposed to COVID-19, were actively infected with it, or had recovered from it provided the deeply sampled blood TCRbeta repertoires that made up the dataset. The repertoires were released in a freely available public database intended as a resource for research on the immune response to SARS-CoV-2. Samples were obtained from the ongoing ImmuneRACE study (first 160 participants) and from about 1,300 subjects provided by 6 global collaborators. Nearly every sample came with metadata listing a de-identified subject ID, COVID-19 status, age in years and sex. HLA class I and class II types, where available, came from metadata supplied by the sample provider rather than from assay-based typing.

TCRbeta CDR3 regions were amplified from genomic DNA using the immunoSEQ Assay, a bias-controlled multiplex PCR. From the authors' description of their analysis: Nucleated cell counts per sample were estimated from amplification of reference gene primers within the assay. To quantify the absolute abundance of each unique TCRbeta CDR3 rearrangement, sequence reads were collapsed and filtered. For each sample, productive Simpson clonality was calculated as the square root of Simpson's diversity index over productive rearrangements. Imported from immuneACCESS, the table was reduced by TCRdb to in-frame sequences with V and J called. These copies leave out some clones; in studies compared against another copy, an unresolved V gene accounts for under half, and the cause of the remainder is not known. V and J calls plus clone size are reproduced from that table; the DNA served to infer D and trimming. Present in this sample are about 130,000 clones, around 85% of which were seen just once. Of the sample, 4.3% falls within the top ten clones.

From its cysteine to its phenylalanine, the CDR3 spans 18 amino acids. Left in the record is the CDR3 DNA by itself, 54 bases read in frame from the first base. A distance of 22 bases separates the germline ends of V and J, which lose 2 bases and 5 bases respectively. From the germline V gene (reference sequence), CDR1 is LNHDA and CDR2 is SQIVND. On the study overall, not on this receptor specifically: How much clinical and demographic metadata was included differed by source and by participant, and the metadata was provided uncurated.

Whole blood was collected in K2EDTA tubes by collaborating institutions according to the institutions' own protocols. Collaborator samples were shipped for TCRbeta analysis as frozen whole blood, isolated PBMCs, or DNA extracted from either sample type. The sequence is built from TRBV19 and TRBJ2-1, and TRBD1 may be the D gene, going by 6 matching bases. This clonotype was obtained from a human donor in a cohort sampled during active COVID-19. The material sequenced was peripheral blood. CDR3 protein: CASSILDPLQGANNEQFF. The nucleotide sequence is TGTGCCAGTAGTATATTAGACCCTCTACAGGGAGCCAACAATGAGCAGTTCTTC.